The 2 T cell receptor beta chains given below trace back to one sample, sequenced in a study of OX40 agonist ivuxolimab in advanced cancers. Sequenced by immunoSEQ multiplex PCR; TCRdb stores in-frame clones only, minus some. The sample has tens of thousands of clones, around 87% seen once. Sequencing was performed on CD4+ or CD8+ T cells sorted from blood, taken in a trial of the OX40 agonist ivuxolimab. Receptors originate from an adult with an advanced solid tumor such as melanoma, head and neck, liver or kidney cancer.

The chain carries TRBV7-9 and TRBJ2-1; a possible D gene is TRBD2 (6 bases). The CDR3 loop spans 14 amino acids. The ends were cut back, 6 bases at V and 6 bases at J, with 15 bases in the middle. Germline CDR1 SEHNR, CDR2 FQNEAQ (reference sequence). The CDR3 sequence is CASRNREVSNEQFF. In DNA form, the CDR3 reads TGTGCCAGCAGAAATAGGGAGGTTAGCAATGAGCAGTTCTTC. Drawing the rest from reference TRBV7-9 and TRBJ2-1, the complete variable domain is DTGVSQNPRHKITKRGQNVTFRCDPISEHNRLYWYRQTLGQGPEFLTYFQNEAQLEKSRLLSDRFSAERPKGSFSTLEIQRTEQGDSAMYLCASRNREVSNEQFFGPGTRLTVL.

The chain carries TRBV6-1 and TRBJ2-1, with D hard to call. CDR1 and CDR2 from the germline V gene are MNHNS and SASEGT. The CDR3 extends over 15 amino acids. V was pared by 4 bases and J by 2 bases, with 12 bases between. CDR3 in amino acids: CASSVSRVAYNEQFF. The CDR3 nucleotides read TGTGCCAGCAGTGTCTCCCGGGTCGCCTACAATGAGCAGTTCTTC.